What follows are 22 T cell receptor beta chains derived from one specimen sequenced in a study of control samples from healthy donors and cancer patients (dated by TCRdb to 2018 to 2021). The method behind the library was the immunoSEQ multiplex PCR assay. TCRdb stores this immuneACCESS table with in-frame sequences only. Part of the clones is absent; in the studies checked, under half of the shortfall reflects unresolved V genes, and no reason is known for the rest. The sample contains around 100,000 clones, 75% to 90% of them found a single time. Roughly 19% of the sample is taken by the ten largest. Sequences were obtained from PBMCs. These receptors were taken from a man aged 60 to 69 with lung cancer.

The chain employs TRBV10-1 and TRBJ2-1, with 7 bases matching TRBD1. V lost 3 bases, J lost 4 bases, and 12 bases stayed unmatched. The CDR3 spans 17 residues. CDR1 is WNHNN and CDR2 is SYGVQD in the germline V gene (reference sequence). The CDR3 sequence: CASSDRGGTGVYNEQFF. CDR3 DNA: TGCGCCAGCAGTGATCGGGGCGGAACAGGGGTATACAATGAGCAGTTCTTC.

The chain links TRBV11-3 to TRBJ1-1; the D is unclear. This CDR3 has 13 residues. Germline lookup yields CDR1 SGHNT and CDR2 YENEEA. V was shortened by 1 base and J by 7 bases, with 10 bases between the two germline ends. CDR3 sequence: CASSLAEAFEAFF. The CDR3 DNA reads TGTGCCAGCAGCTTAGCGGAAGCCTTTGAAGCTTTCTTT.

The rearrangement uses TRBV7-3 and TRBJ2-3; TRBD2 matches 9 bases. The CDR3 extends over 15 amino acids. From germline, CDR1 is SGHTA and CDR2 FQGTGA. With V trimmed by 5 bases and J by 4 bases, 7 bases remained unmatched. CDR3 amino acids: CASSPVGGGADTQYF. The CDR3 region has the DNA TGTGCCAGCAGCCCGGTGGGCGGGGGGGCAGATACGCAGTATTTT.

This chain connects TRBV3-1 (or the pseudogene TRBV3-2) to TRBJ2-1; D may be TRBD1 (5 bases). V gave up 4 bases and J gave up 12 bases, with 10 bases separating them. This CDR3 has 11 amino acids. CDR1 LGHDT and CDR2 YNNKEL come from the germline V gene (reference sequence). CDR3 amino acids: CASSLGDRQFF. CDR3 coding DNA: TGTGCCAGCAGCCTCGGAGACAGGCAGTTCTTC.

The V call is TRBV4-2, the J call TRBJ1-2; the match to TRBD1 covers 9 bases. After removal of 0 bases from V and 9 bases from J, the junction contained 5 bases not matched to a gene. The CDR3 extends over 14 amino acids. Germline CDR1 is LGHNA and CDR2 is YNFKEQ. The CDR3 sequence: CASSQDPGQGSYTF. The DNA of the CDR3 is TGTGCCAGCAGCCAAGATCCGGGACAGGGAAGCTACACCTTC.

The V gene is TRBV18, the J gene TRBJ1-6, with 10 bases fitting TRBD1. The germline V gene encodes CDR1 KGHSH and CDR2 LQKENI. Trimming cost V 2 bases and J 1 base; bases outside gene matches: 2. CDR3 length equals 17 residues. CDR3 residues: CASSPGQGVSYNSPLHF. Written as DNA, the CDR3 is TGTGCCAGCTCACCAGGACAGGGGGTTTCCTATAATTCACCCCTCCACTTT.

The CDR3 is CASSLIRASTDTQYF. The CDR3, as DNA: TGTGCCAGCAGCTTAATTCGGGCCAGCACAGATACGCAGTATTTT. The V gene is TRBV7-3, the J gene TRBJ2-3; D gene uncertain. V gave up 1 base and J gave up 0 bases, with 8 bases separating them. Germline V gene lookup returns CDR1 SGHTA and CDR2 FQGTGA. The CDR3 contains 15 residues.

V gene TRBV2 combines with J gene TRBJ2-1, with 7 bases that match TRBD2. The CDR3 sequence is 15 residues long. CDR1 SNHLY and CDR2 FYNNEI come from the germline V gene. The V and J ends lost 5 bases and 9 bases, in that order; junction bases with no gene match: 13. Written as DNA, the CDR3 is TGTGCCAGCAGTCAGGCGGGGGAGATTTCGGGTGAGCAGTTCTTC. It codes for CASSQAGEISGEQFF.

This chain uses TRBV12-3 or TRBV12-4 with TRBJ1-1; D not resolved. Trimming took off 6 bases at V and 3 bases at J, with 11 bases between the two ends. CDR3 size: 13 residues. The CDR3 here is CASSPIADTEAFF. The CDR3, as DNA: TGTGCCAGCAGCCCAATTGCGGACACTGAAGCTTTCTTT.

CDR3 bases: TGTGCCACCAGCAGAGTGGGGCAAGCGTACTATGGCTACACCTTC. Protein sequence: CATSRVGQAYYGYTF. The V and J genes are TRBV15 and TRBJ1-2; tentative D call: TRBD1 (5 bases). Trimming removed 1 base from V and 3 bases from J, with 12 bases in between. Germline lookup yields CDR1 LNHNV and CDR2 YYDKDF (reference sequence). The CDR3 extends over 15 amino acids.

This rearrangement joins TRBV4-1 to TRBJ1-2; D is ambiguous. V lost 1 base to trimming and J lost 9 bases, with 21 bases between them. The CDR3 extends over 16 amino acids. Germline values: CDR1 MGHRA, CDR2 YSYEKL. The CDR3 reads CASSQATGQVTFRYTF. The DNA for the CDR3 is TGCGCCAGCAGCCAAGCGACCGGCCAAGTAACGTTTCGCTACACCTTC.

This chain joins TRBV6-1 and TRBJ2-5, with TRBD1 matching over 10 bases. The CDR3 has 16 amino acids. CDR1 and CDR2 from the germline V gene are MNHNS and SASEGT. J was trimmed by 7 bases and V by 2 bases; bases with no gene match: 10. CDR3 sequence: CASSEFMTGGWVTQYF. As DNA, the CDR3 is TGTGCCAGCAGTGAATTTATGACAGGGGGCTGGGTGACCCAGTACTTC.

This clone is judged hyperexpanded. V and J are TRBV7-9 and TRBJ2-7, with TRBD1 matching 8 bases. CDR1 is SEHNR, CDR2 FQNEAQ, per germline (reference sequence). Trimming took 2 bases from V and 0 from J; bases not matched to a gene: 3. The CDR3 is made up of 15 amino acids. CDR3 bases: TGTGCCAGCAGCTTATCCGGGACAGGCTCCTACGAGCAGTACTTC. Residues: CASSLSGTGSYEQYF.

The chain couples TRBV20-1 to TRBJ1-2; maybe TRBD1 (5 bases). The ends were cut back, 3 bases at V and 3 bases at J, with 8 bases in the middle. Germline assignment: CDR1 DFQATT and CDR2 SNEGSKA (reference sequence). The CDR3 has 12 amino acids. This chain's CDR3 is CSASWGDYGYTF. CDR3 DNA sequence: TGCAGTGCTAGTTGGGGGGACTATGGCTACACCTTC.

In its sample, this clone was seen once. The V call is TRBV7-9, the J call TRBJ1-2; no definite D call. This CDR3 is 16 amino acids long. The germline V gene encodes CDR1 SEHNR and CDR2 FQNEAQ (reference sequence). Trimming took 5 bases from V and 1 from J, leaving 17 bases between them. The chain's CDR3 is CASSLTSTEINYGYTF. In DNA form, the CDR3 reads TGTGCCAGCAGCCTTACTTCCACTGAGATTAACTATGGCTACACCTTC.

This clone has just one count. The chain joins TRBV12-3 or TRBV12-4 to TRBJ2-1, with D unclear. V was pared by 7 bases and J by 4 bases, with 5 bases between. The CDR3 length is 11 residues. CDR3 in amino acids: CASNRYNEQFF. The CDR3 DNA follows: TGTGCCAGCAATAGGTACAATGAGCAGTTCTTC.

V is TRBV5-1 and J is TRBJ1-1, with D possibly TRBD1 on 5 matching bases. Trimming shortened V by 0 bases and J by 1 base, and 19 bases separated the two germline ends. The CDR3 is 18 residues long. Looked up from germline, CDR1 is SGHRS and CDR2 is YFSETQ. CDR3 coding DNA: TGCGCCAGCAGCTTGGGAGGGGTTGGAGTCAGGAGGAACACTGAAGCTTTCTTT. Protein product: CASSLGGVGVRRNTEAFF.

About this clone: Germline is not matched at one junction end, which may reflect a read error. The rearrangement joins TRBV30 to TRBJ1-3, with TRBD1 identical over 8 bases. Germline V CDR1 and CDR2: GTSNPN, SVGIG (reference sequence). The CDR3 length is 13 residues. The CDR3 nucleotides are TGTGCCTGGAGTGTAAGACAGGGGACCCTTTCTGACTTT. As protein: CAWSVRQGTLSDF.

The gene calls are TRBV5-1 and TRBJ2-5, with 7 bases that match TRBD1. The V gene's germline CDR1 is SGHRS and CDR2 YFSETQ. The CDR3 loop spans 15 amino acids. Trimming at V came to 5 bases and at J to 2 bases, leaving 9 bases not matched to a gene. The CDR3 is CASSFLTGVQETQYF. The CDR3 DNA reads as TGCGCCAGCAGTTTCCTAACAGGGGTGCAAGAGACCCAGTACTTC.

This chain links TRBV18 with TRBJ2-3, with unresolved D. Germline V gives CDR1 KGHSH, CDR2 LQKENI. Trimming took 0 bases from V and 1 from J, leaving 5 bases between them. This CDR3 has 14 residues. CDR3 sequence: CASSPPVGTDTQYF. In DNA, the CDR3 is TGTGCCAGCTCACCACCAGTGGGCACAGATACGCAGTATTTT.

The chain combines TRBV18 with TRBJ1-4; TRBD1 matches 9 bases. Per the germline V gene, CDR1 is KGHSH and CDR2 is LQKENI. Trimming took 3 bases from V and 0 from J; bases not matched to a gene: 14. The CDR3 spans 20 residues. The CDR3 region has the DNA TGTGCCAGCTCACCTGAAGCCGGGACAGGGAGAATAGCAACTAATGAAAAACTGTTTTTT. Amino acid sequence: CASSPEAGTGRIATNEKLFF. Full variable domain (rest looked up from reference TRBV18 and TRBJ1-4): NAGVMQNPRHLVRRRGQEARLRCSPMKGHSHVYWYRQLPEEGLKFMVYLQKENIIDESGMPKERFSAEFPKEGPSILRIQQVVRGDSAAYFCASSPEAGTGRIATNEKLFFGSGTQLSVL.

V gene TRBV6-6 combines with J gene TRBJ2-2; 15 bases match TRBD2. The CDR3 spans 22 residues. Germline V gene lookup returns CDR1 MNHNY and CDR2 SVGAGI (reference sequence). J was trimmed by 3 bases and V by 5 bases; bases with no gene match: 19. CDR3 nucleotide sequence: TGTGCCAGCAGTCACCTAAGGGATCCGGGACTAGCGGGGGGAGGGTACACCGGGGAGCTGTTTTTT. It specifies CASSHLRDPGLAGGGYTGELFF.